A single sample is the source of the 22 T cell receptor beta chains below, sequenced in a study of T cell repertoires in cytomegalovirus infection (dated by TCRdb to the late 2010s). The sequencer listed for this sample is Illumina HiSeq 1500. TCRdb ran its own pipeline on the public reads, namely fastp trimming at Q25 and MiXCR clone calling, and kept in-frame beta chains. When rows share a CDR3 protein, they turn into one entry using the most common DNA and genes. The sample includes some 100,000 distinct CDR3 sequences, with 23% observed a single time. The ten top clones hold roughly two fifths of the sample. The sample taken for sequencing was CD8+ T cells from PBMCs. The receptors originated from a human donor in good health (CMV status not recorded). Some clones in this sample may be carry-over from other donors' samples.

In this sample, this clonotype turned up a few times. The chain combines TRBV14 with TRBJ2-2; tentatively, D is TRBD1 or TRBD2 (5 bases each). CDR1 SGHDN and CDR2 FVKESK come from the germline V gene. CDR3 length: 17 amino acids. Trimming took off 0 bases at V and 5 bases at J, with 16 bases between the two ends. The CDR3 region is CASSQDGAGLLTGELFF. The CDR3 DNA sequence: TGTGCCAGCAGCCAAGATGGGGCCGGACTTCTTACCGGGGAGCTGTTTTTT.

This chain joins TRBV28 and TRBJ2-2; TRBD1 matches at 8 bases. The CDR3 is 13 amino acids. Germline V lookup: CDR1 MDHEN, CDR2 SYDVKM. The trim removed 7 bases at V and 7 bases at J, leaving 5 bases unmatched. CDR3 sequence reads: CASTQGAVGELFF. The CDR3 DNA reads TGTGCCAGCACGCAGGGGGCGGTCGGGGAGCTGTTTTTT.

This clonotype was counted a few times. The chain joins TRBV27 to TRBJ1-2; D remains ambiguous. V was shortened by 4 bases and J by 4 bases, with 16 bases between the two germline ends. In germline, CDR1 is MNHEY, CDR2 SMNVEV (reference sequence). This CDR3 region has 15 residues. CDR3 amino acids: CASSSPLSGTYGYTF. CDR3 nucleotide sequence: TGTGCCAGCAGTTCACCCCTCTCTGGTACCTATGGCTACACCTTC.

This sequence joins TRBV7-2 and TRBJ2-1; D call uncertain. V was shortened by 2 bases and J by 7 bases, with 3 bases between the two germline ends. Per germline, CDR1 SGHTA and CDR2 FQGNSA. The CDR3 loop spans 11 amino acids. The CDR3 loop reads CASSLRNEQFF. The CDR3 DNA sequence: TGTGCCAGCAGCTTAAGGAATGAGCAGTTCTTC.

This clonotype appeared many times. This chain links TRBV12-3 or TRBV12-4 with TRBJ1-1; unclear D gene. Deletions cut 3 bases from V and 2 bases from J, with 4 bases between. The CDR3 covers 12 residues. CDR3 amino acids: CASSFGNTEAFF. CDR3 in DNA: TGTGCCAGCAGTTTCGGTAACACTGAAGCTTTCTTT.

In its sample, this clonotype was seen a few times. The J gene is TRBJ2-1, the V gene TRBV7-2; 8 nucleotides agree with TRBD2. The germline CDR1 and CDR2 sequences are SGHTA and FQGNSA. V lost 5 bases to trimming and J lost 6 bases; unmatched junction nucleotides: 3. This CDR3 spans 13 amino acids. CDR3 coding DNA: TGTGCCAGCAGCCGGACTAGCTTCAATGAGCAGTTCTTC. Its translation: CASSRTSFNEQFF.

There are many counts of this clonotype. The CDR3 is CASSFRAVPNTEAFF. The CDR3 region has the DNA TGTGCCAGCAGCTTTCGGGCGGTGCCGAACACTGAAGCTTTCTTT. The J gene is TRBJ1-1, the V gene TRBV7-2; no clear D gene. This CDR3 is built from 15 residues. CDR1 is SGHTA, CDR2 FQGNSA, per germline. The V and J ends lost 3 bases and 1 base respectively, with 12 bases between them.

The chain combines TRBV20-1 with TRBJ2-7; 9 bases are shared with TRBD2. The CDR3 extends over 15 amino acids. Germline CDR1 is DFQATT and CDR2 is SNEGSKA (reference sequence). The V gene end was trimmed by 0 bases and the J gene end by 3 bases; junction bases not matched to a gene: 6. As DNA, the CDR3 is TGCAGTGCTAGAGATGAAGAGCGGGGGGACTACGAGCAGTACTTC. Encoded protein: CSARDEERGDYEQYF.

On this clonotype: Germline and junction disagree at one end, which may indicate a read error. The CDR3 nucleotides read TGTGCCATCTCCCCTACTAGCGGGAGAACCCACGAGCAGTGCTTC. Its translation: CAISPTSGRTHEQCF. V gene TRBV10-3 combines with J gene TRBJ2-7, with 11 bases fitting TRBD2. This CDR3 contains 15 residues. From germline, CDR1 is ENHRY and CDR2 SYGVKD.

This clonotype was seen at least ten times. The chain recombines TRBV7-9 with TRBJ2-1; D ambiguous. Deletions cut 5 bases from V and 5 bases from J, with 10 bases between. Germline V gene data show CDR1 as SEHNR and CDR2 as FQNEAQ (reference sequence). The CDR3 is made up of 13 amino acids. The CDR3 DNA reads as TGTGCCAGCAGCGAAGACGGAGACAATGAGCAGTTCTTC. Residues: CASSEDGDNEQFF. The full variable domain, in which reference TRBV7-9 and TRBJ2-1 provide the parts outside the CDR3, is DTGVSQNPRHKITKRGQNVTFRCDPISEHNRLYWYRQTLGQGPEFLTYFQNEAQLEKSRLLSDRFSAERPKGSFSTLEIQRTEQGDSAMYLCASSEDGDNEQFFGPGTRLTVL.

This chain uses TRBV7-9 with TRBJ2-3; D unresolved. The CDR3 length is 13 residues. V was trimmed by 8 bases and J by 0 bases, leaving 9 bases between them. Germline V gene lookup returns CDR1 SEHNR and CDR2 FQNEAQ (reference sequence). The CDR3 coding sequence is TGTGCCAGCGTGAGGAAGAGCACAGATACGCAGTATTTT. Its protein is CASVRKSTDTQYF.

V and J are TRBV9 and TRBJ1-5; D gene uncertain. Deletions cut 4 bases from V and 2 bases from J, with 10 bases between. The V gene's germline CDR1 is SGDLS and CDR2 YYNGEE. The CDR3 extends over 14 amino acids. The CDR3 sequence is CASSIDGRNQPQHF. The CDR3 coding sequence is TGTGCCAGCAGCATAGACGGACGCAATCAGCCCCAGCATTTT.

This clonotype was seen at least ten times. The chain is built from TRBV7-6 and TRBJ1-1; a weak D match, TRBD1 (6 bases). The CDR3 spans 15 residues. Trimming shortened V by 2 bases and J by 1 base, and 11 bases separated the two germline ends. Germline V CDR1 and CDR2: SGHVS, FNYEAQ. The CDR3 DNA follows: TGTGCCAGCAGCTTAATCACAGGGACGAACACTGAAGCTTTCTTT. Its translation is CASSLITGTNTEAFF. Full variable domain (remainder filled in from reference TRBV7-6 and TRBJ1-1): GAGVSQSPRYKVTKRGQDVALRCDPISGHVSLYWYRQALGQGPEFLTYFNYEAQQDKSGLPNDRFSAERPEGSISTLTIQRTEQRDSAMYRCASSLITGTNTEAFFGQGTRLTVV.

This clonotype was seen ten or more times. This chain connects TRBV6-5 to TRBJ2-5, with D perhaps matching TRBD1 (5 bases). Between the trimmed V and J ends, which lost 0 bases and 2 bases, there was a span of 10 bases. Germline CDR1 is MNHEY and CDR2 is SVGAGI. The CDR3 totals 15 residues. The CDR3 region has the DNA TGTGCCAGCAGTTACTCCACAGGATGGCAAGAGACCCAGTACTTC. Its protein is CASSYSTGWQETQYF.

The chain uses TRBV28 and TRBJ1-5, with a possible D match to TRBD1 (6 bases). There are 14 residues in the CDR3. Trimming removed 10 bases from V and 0 bases from J, with 13 bases in between. Germline CDR1 and CDR2: MDHEN and SYDVKM. CDR3 in amino acids: CATRTASSNQPQHF. CDR3 bases: TGTGCCACTCGGACAGCCTCTAGCAATCAGCCCCAGCATTTT.

This clonotype was counted at least ten times. The V gene is TRBV7-2, the J gene TRBJ1-5, with 9 bases that match TRBD1. The CDR3 sequence is 16 residues long. Germline values: CDR1 SGHTA, CDR2 FQGNSA. V dropped 5 bases and J dropped 4; count of bases not matched to a gene: 9. CDR3 bases: TGTGCCAGCAGCCCAGTCCCGGGACAGGGTAATCAGCCCCAGCATTTT. It encodes CASSPVPGQGNQPQHF.

This clonotype was counted ten times or more. The chain is built from TRBV5-4 and TRBJ2-2, with D maybe TRBD1 (5 bases). Trimming took 7 bases from V and 4 from J, leaving 20 bases between them. CDR1 and CDR2 (germline): SGHNT, YYREEE (reference sequence). This CDR3 contains 16 residues. Here the CDR3 reads CASRPLTGERTGELFF. In nucleotides, the CDR3 is TGTGCCAGCCGCCCGTTAACAGGCGAGCGCACCGGGGAGCTGTTTTTT.

There are a few counts of this clonotype. The V gene is TRBV7-9, the J gene TRBJ1-4; TRBD1 might be the D (6 bases). V was cut by 1 base and J by 3 bases, with 21 bases left in between. The CDR3 covers 19 residues. Germline V gene lookup returns CDR1 SEHNR and CDR2 FQNEAQ (reference sequence). The CDR3 DNA reads as TGTGCCAGCAGCTTAGTATTGAGGCTCTTGACAGGCCCTAATGAAAAACTGTTTTTT. This translates into CASSLVLRLLTGPNEKLFF.

The rearrangement uses TRBV28 and TRBJ2-5; 7 bases line up with TRBD2. CDR3 size: 14 residues. In germline, CDR1 is MDHEN, CDR2 SYDVKM. With 7 bases clipped from V and 2 bases from J, the junction kept 7 bases outside the gene matches. This chain's CDR3 is CASKTDGGQETQYF. For the CDR3, the DNA is TGTGCCAGCAAGACTGACGGGGGGCAAGAGACCCAGTACTTC.

This clonotype was seen at least ten times. The chain carries TRBV7-2 and TRBJ2-3, with 14 positions matching TRBD2. The CDR3 contains 19 residues. V lost 4 bases, J lost 2 bases, and 11 bases stayed unmatched. Germline values: CDR1 SGHTA, CDR2 FQGNSA. The CDR3 loop reads CASSSKTSGRVLNTDTQYF. The CDR3 DNA sequence: TGTGCCAGCAGCTCCAAGACTAGCGGGAGGGTGCTTAACACAGATACGCAGTATTTT.

This clonotype has a count of ten or more. The chain has TRBV11-1 and TRBJ2-7, with D hard to call. The V and J ends lost 4 bases and 0 bases respectively, with 10 bases between them. In germline, CDR1 is SGHAT, CDR2 FQDESV (reference sequence). The length of the CDR3 is 14 residues. The CDR3 reads CASSSPLGSYEQYF. As DNA, the CDR3 is TGTGCCAGCAGCTCCCCCCTGGGCTCCTACGAGCAGTACTTC.

V and J are TRBV5-1 and TRBJ1-1, with TRBD1 as a possible D gene (5 bases). Germline V gives CDR1 SGHRS, CDR2 YFSETQ. The CDR3 has 13 residues. Trimming took 5 bases from V and 6 from J, leaving 14 bases between them. This CDR3 is CASRLGVGPEAFF. CDR3 nucleotide sequence: TGCGCCAGCAGGCTAGGGGTCGGCCCTGAAGCTTTCTTT.